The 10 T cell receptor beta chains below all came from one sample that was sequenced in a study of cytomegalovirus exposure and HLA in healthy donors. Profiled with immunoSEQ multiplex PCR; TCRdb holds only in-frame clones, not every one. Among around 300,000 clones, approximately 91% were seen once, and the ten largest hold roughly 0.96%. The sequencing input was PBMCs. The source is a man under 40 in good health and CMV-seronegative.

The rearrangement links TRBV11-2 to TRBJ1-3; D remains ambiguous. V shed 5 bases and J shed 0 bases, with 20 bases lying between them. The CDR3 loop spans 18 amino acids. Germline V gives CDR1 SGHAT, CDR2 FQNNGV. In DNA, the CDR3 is TGTGCCAGCAGCCTAATCCCCATTATTCCTTACTCTGGAAACACCATATATTTT. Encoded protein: CASSLIPIIPYSGNTIYF.

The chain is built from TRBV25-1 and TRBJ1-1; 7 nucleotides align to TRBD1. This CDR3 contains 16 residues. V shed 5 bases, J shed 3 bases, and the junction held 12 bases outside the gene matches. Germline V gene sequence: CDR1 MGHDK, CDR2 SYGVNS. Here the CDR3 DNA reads TGTGCCAGCAGTAATTTAAGAGGGGGCGGGGACACTGAAGCTTTCTTT. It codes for CASSNLRGGGDTEAFF. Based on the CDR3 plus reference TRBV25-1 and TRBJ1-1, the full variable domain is EADIYQTPRYLVIGTGKKITLECSQTMGHDKMYWYQQDPGMELHLIHYSYGVNSTEKGDLSSESTVSRIRTEHFPLTLESARPSHTSQYLCASSNLRGGGDTEAFFGQGTRLTVV.

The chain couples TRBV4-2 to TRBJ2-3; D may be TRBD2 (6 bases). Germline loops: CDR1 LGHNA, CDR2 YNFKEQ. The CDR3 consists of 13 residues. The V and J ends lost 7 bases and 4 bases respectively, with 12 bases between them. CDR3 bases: TGTGCCAGCACTTCGGGGGAATCAGATACGCAGTATTTT. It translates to CASTSGESDTQYF.

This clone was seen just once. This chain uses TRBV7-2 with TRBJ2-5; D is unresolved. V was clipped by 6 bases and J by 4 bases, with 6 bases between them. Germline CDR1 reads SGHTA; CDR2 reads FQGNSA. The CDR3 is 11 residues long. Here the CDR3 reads CASSNGETQYF. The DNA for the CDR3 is TGTGCCAGCAGTAACGGAGAGACCCAGTACTTC. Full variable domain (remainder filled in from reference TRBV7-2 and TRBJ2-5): GAGVSQSPSNKVTEKGKDVELRCDPISGHTALYWYRQSLGQGLEFLIYFQGNSAPDKSGLPSDRFSAERTGGSVSTLTIQRTQQEDSAVYLCASSNGETQYFGPGTRLLVL.

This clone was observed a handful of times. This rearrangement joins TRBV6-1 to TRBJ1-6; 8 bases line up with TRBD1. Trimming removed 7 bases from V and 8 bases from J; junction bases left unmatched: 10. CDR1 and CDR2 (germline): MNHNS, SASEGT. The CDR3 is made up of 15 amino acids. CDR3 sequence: CASTSSGTGYSPLHF. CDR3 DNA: TGTGCCAGCACCTCGTCCGGGACAGGATATTCACCCCTCCACTTT.

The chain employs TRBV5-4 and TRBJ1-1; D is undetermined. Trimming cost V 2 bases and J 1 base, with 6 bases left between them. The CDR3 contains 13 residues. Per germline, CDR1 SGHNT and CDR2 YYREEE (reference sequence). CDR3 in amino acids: CASSFKQNTEAFF. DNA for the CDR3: TGTGCCAGCAGCTTCAAACAGAACACTGAAGCTTTCTTT.

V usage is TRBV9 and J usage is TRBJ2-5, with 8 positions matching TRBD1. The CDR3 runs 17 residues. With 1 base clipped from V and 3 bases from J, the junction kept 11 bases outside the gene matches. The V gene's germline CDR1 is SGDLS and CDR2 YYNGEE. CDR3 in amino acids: CASSVSQIDRGEETQYF. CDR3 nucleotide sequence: TGTGCCAGCAGCGTATCACAGATTGACAGGGGAGAAGAGACCCAGTACTTC.

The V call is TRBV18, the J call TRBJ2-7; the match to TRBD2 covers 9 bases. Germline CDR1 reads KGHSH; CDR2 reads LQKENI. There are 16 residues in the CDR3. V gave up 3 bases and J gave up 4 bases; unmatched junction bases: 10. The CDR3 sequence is CASSPVISGGEYEQYF. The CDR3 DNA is TGTGCCAGCTCACCGGTGATTAGCGGGGGCGAGTACGAGCAGTACTTC.

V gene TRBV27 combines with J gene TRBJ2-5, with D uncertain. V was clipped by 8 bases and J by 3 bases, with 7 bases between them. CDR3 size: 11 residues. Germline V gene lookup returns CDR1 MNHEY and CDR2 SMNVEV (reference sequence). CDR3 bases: TGTGCCAGCGGTCTAAAAGAGACCCAGTACTTC. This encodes CASGLKETQYF.

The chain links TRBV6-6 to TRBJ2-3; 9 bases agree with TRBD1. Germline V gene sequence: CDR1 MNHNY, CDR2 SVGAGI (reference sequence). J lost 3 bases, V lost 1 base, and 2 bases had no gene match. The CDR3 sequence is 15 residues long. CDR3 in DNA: TGTGCCAGCAGTTACTGGACAGGGGCAACAGATACGCAGTATTTT. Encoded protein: CASSYWTGATDTQYF.